This T cell receptor (beta chain) is from a study of blood T cell repertoires in COVID-19. Study-level information: T cells, B-cell-depleted T cells, or PBMCs supplied cDNA or gDNA.

The CDR3 length is 23 residues. Sequencing used immunoSEQ multiplex PCR; TCRdb keeps in-frame clones, though not all of them. The table lists hundreds of thousands of clones, about nine tenths of them singletons. Sequencing was performed on PBMCs or T cells enriched from blood (not recorded which). The V call is TRBV21-1, the J call TRBJ2-7; the table names TRBD2, a call not compared with the DNA. TRBV21-1 is a recognized pseudogene. The receptor comes from a woman in her thirties or forties who had recovered from COVID-19. CDR3 amino acids: CASTTQQSLGFRLAGERGYEQYF. For the CDR3, the DNA is TGTGCCAGCACCACACAGCAAAGTTTAGGGTTTCGACTAGCGGGAGAGCGGGGCTACGAGCAGTACTTC.